The sequence of this TCR beta chain was determined in a study of cytomegalovirus exposure and HLA in healthy donors. General study results and limits: A later analysis reportedly found that, within productive TCRs, an Asian-associated ancestry cluster had fewer N-insertions than the mean observed across the approximately 700 donors. The study carried out a later analysis of TCR beta sequences. It associated approximately 17,000 of them with specific HLA alleles at a false discovery rate of 0.05.

The PCR made use of 60 Vbeta and 13 Jbeta primers. Measured with immunoSEQ multiplex PCR; TCRdb has only the in-frame clones, and not every one. Its table lists fewer than 150,000 clones. Donors were ostensibly healthy at sampling, although undocumented immune exposures were probable. Points on this clone: As yet, its antigen is unknown.

Specimen: PBMCs. The clonotype was recovered from a man aged 18 to 30 in good health and CMV-seronegative.

The CDR3, as DNA: TGTGCCAGCAGCGTAGTTGCGTCCTACACAGATACGCAGTATTTT. This translates into CASSVVASYTDTQYF. This chain uses TRBV9 with TRBJ2-3; D is ambiguous. V shed 0 bases and J shed 2 bases, with 10 bases lying between them. This CDR3 contains 15 residues. CDR1 is SGDLS and CDR2 is YYNGEE in the germline V gene.